The 3 T cell receptor beta chains given below trace back to one sample, sequenced in a study of cytomegalovirus exposure and HLA in healthy donors. PCR used 60 Vbeta primers and 13 Jbeta primers. The data were produced by immunoSEQ multiplex PCR, yet TCRdb's version contains in-frame clones alone and is incomplete. The sample lists approximately 88,000 clones; roughly 73% were seen once. The specimen was PBMCs. The receptors shown here come from a man aged 45-60 years in good health and CMV-seropositive.

The genes are TRBV30 and TRBJ2-3; D possibly corresponds to TRBD1 (6 bases). The germline CDR1 and CDR2 sequences are GTSNPN and SVGIG (reference sequence). CDR3 size: 12 residues. Trimming took 2 bases from V and 6 from J, leaving 9 bases between them. CDR3 coding DNA: TGTGCCTGGAGTCCACAGGGTGATACGCAGTATTTT. Protein: CAWSPQGDTQYF.

This clone was observed once. V usage is TRBV7-6 and J usage is TRBJ1-5; D gene uncertain. CDR1 and CDR2 (germline): SGHVS, FNYEAQ. The CDR3 sequence is 14 residues long. V lost 3 bases, J lost 4 bases, and 10 bases lay in between. The CDR3 nucleotides read TGTGCCAGCAGCTTTACTCCATTTAATCAGCCCCAGCATTTT. As protein: CASSFTPFNQPQHF.

This clone was detected a few times. The chain uses TRBV10-3 and TRBJ1-1, with 11 bases fitting TRBD1. V lost 0 bases to trimming and J lost 11 bases; unmatched junction nucleotides: 8. This CDR3 has 15 residues. Per germline, CDR1 ENHRY and CDR2 SYGVKD. CDR3 amino acids: CAISESSMGQGVAFF. The CDR3 bases are TGTGCCATCAGTGAGTCTTCCATGGGACAGGGGGTTGCTTTCTTT.